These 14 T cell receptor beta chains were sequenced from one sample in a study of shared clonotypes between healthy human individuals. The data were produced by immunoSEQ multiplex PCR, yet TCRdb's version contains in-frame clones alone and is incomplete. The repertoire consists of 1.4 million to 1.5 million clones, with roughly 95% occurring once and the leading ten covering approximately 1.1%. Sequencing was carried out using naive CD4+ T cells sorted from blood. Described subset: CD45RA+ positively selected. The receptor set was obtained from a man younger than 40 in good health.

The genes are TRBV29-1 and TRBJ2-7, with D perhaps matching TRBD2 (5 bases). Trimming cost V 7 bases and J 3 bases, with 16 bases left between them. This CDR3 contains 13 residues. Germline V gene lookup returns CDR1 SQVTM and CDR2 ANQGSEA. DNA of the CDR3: TGCAGCGCTTTTGACACTAGAAACTACGAGCAGTACTTC. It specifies CSAFDTRNYEQYF.

CDR3 residues: CASRGRGRGDEQFF. In DNA, the CDR3 is TGTGCCAGTAGAGGGAGGGGGCGTGGAGATGAGCAGTTCTTC. The J gene is TRBJ2-1, the V gene TRBV19; D could derive from TRBD1 or TRBD2 (7 bases each). Per germline, CDR1 LNHDA and CDR2 SQIVND (reference sequence). Trimming shortened V by 6 bases and J by 8 bases, and 17 bases separated the two germline ends. CDR3 length: 14 amino acids.

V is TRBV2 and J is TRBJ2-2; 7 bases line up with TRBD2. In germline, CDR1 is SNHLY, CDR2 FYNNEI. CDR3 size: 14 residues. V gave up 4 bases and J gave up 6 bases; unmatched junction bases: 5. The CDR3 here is CASSAEGGAGELFF. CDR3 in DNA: TGTGCCAGCAGTGCTGAGGGAGGGGCCGGGGAGCTGTTTTTT.

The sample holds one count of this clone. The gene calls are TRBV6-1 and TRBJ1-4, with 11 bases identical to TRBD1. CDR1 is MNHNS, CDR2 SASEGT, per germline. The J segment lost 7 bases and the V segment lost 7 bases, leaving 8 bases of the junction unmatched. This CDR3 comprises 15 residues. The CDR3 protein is CASTMDRGPSEKLFF. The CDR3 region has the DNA TGTGCCAGCACTATGGACAGGGGGCCTAGTGAAAAACTGTTTTTT.

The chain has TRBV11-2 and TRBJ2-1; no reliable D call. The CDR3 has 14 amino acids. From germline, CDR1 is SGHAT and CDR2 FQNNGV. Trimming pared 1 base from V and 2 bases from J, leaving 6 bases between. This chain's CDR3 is CASSLARTYNEQFF. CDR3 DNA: TGTGCCAGCAGCTTAGCACGGACCTACAATGAGCAGTTCTTC.

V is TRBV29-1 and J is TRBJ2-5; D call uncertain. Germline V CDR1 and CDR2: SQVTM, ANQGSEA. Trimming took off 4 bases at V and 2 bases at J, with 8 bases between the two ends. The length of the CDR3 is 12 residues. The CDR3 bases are TGCAGCGTTGCCCTGCAGCAAGAGACCCAGTACTTC. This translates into CSVALQQETQYF.

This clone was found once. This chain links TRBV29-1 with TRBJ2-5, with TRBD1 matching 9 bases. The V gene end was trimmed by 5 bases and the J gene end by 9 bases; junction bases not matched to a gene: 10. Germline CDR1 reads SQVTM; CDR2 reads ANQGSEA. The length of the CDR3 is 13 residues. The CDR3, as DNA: TGCAGCGTTCAGTCGGGACAGGGTATGGCCCAGTACTTC. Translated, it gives CSVQSGQGMAQYF.

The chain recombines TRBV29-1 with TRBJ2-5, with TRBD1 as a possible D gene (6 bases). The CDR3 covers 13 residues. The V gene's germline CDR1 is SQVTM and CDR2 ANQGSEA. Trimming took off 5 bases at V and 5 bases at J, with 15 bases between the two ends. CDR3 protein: CSVWGRGFETQYF. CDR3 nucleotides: TGCAGCGTTTGGGGCAGGGGATTTGAGACCCAGTACTTC.

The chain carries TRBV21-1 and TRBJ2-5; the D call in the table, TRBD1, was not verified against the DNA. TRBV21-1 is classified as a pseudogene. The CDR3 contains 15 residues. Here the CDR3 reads CASNQSDRSRETQYF. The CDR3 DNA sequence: TGTGCCAGCAACCAGTCGGACAGGTCAAGGGAGACCCAGTACTTC.

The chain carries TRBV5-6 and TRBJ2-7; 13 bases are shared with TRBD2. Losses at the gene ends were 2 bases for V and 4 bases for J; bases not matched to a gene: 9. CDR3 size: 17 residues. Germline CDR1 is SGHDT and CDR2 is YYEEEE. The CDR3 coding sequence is TGTGCCAGCAGCTTTAGGACTAGCGGGAGAGGAGGGTACGAGCAGTACTTC. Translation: CASSFRTSGRGGYEQYF. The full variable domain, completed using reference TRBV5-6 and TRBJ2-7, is DAGVTQSPTHLIKTRGQQVTLRCSPKSGHDTVSWYQQALGQGPQFIFQYYEEEERQRGNFPDRFSGHQFPNYSSELNVNALLLGDSALYLCASSFRTSGRGGYEQYFGPGTRLTVT.

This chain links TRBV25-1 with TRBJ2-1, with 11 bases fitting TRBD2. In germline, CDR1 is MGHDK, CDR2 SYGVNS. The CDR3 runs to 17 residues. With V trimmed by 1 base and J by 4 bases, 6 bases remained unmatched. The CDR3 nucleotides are TGTGCCAGCAGTGAATTTAGGGGACTAGCGGTTTACAATGAGCAGTTCTTC. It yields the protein CASSEFRGLAVYNEQFF.

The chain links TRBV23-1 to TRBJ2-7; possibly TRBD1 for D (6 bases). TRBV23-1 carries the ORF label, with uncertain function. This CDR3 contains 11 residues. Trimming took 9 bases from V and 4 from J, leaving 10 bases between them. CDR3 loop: CARNRDYEQYF. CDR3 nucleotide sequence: TGCGCCAGAAACAGGGATTACGAGCAGTACTTC.

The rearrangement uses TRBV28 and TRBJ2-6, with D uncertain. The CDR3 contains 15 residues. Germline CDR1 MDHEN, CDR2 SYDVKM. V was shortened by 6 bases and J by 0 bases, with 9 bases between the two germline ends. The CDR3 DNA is TGTGCCAGCAGCTTTTGGGACTCTGGGGCCAACGTCCTGACTTTC. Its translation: CASSFWDSGANVLTF.

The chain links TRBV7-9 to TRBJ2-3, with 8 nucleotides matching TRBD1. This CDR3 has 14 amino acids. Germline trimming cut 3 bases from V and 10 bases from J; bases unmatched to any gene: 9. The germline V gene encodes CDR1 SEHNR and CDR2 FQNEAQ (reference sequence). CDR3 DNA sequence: TGTGCCAGCAGCTTTGACGGGACAGGTAGGGCGCAGTATTTT. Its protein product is CASSFDGTGRAQYF.